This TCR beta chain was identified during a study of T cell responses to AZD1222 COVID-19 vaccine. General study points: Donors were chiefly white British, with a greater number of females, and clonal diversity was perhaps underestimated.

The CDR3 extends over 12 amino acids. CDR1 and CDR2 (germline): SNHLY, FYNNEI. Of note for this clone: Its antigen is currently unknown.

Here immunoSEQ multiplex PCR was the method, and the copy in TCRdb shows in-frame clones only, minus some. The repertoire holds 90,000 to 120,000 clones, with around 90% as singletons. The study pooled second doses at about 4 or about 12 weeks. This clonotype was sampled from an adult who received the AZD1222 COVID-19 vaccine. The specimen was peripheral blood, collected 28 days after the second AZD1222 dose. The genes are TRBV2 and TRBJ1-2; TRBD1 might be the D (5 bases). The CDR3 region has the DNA TGTGCGGCTGGGGGTTCAAACTATGGCTACACCTTC. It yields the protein CAAGGSNYGYTF.